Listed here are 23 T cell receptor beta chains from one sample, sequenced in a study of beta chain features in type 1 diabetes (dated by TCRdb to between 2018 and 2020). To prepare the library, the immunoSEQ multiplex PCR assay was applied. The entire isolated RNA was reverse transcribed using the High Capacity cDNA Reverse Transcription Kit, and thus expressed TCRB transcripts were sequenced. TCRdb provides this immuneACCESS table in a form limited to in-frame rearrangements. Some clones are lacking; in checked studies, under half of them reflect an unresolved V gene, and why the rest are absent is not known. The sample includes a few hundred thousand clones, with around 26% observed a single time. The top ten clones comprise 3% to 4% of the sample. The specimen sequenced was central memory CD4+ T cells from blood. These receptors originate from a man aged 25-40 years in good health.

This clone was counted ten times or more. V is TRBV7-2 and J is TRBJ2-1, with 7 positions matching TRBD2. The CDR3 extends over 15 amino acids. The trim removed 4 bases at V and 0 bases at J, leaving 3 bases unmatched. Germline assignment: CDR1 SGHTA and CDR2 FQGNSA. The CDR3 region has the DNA TGTGCCAGCAGCTCTAGCGGCCCCTCCTACAATGAGCAGTTCTTC. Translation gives CASSSSGPSYNEQFF.

CDR3 DNA sequence: TGTGCCAGCTCACCGTATCAGGGCACAGATACGCAGTATTTT. Translation gives CASSPYQGTDTQYF. The chain is built from TRBV18 and TRBJ2-3; D gene ambiguous. Germline V lookup: CDR1 KGHSH, CDR2 LQKENI. The CDR3 runs 14 residues. V dropped 3 bases and J dropped 1 base, with 8 bases sitting between them.

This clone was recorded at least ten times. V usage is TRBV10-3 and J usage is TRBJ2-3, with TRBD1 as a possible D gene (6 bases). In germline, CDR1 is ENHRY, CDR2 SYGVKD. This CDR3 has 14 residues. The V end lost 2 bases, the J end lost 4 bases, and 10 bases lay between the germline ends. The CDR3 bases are TGTGCCATCAGTGAGATACAGGGATCAGATACGCAGTATTTT. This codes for CAISEIQGSDTQYF.

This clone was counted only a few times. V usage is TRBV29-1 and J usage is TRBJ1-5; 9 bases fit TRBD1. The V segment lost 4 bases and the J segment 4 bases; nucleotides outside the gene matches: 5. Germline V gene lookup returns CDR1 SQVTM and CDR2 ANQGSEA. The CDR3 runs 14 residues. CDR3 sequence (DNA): TGCAGCGTTGTATCGGGGACAGGGAATCAGCCCCAGCATTTT. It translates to CSVVSGTGNQPQHF.

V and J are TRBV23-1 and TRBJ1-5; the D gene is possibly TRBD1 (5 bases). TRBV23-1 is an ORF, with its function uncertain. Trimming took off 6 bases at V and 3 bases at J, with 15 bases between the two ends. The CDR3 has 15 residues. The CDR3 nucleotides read TGCGCCAGCAGGGGACGCCCGGTGATCAATCAGCCCCAGCATTTT. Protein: CASRGRPVINQPQHF.

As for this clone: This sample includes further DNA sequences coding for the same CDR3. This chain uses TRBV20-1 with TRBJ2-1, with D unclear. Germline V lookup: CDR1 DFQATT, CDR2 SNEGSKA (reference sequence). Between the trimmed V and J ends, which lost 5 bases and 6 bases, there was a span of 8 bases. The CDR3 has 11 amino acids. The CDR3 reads CSARASNEQFF. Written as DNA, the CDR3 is TGCAGTGCTCGTGCCTCCAATGAGCAGTTCTTC.

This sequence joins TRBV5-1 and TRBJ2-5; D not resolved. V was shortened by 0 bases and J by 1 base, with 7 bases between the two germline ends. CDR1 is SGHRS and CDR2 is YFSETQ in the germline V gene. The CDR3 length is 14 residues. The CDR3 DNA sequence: TGCGCCAGCAGCTTGGGGGGATCCCAAGAGACCCAGTACTTC. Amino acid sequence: CASSLGGSQETQYF.

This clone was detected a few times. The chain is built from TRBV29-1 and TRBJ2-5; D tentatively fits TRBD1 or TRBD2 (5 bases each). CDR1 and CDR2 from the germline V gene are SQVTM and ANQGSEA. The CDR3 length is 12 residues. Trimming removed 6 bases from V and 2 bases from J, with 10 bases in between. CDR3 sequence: CSVGDQQETQYF. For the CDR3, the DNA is TGCAGCGTAGGGGACCAACAAGAGACCCAGTACTTC.

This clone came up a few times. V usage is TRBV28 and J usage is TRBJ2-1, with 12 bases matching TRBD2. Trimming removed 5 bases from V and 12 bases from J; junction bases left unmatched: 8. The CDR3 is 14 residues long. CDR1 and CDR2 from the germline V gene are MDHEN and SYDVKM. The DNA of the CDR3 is TGTGCCAGCAGTGTCGGACTAGCGGGGCGCATGCAGTTCTTC. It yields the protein CASSVGLAGRMQFF. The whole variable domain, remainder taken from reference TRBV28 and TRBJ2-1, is DVKVTQSSRYLVKRTGEKVFLECVQDMDHENMFWYRQDPGLGLRLIYFSYDVKMKEKGDIPEGYSVSREKKERFSLILESASTNQTSMYLCASSVGLAGRMQFFGPGTRLTVL.

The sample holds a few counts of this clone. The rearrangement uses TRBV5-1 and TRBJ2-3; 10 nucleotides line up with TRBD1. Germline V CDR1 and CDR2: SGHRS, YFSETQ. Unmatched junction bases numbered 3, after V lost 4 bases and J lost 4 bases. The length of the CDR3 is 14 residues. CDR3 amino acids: CASSPGQGADTQYF. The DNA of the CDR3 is TGCGCCAGCAGCCCCGGACAGGGGGCAGATACGCAGTATTTT.

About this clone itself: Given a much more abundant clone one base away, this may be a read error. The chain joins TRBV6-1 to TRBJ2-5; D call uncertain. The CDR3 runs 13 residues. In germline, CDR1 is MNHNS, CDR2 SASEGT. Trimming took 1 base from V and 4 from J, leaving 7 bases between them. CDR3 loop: CASSEGWPETQYF. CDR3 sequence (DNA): TGTGCCAGCAGTGAAGGGTGGCCAGAGACCCAGTACTTC.

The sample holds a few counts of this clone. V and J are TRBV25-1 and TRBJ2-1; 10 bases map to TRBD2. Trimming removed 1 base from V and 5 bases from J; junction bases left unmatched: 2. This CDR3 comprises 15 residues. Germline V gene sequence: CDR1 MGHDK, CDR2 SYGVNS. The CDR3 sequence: CASSEFSGGDNEQFF. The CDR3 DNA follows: TGTGCCAGCAGTGAATTCAGCGGGGGGGACAATGAGCAGTTCTTC.

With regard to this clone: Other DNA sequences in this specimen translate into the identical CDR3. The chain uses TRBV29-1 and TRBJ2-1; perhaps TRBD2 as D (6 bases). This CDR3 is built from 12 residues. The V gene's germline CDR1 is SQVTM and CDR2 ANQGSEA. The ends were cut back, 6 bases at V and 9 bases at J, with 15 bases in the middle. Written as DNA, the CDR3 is TGCAGCGTGGGGGGTAGGGGAGGTGAGCAGTTCTTC. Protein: CSVGGRGGEQFF.

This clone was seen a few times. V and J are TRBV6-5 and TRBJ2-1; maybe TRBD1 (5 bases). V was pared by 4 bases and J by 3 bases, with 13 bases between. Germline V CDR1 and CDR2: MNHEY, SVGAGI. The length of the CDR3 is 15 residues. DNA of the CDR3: TGTGCCAGCAGTTGGTCCGGACAAGACTACAATGAGCAGTTCTTC. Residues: CASSWSGQDYNEQFF.

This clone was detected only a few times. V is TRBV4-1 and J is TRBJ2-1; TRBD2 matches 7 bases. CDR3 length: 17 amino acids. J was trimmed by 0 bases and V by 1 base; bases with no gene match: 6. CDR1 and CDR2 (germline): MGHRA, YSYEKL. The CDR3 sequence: CASSQVRAGPSYNEQFF. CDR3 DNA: TGCGCCAGCAGCCAAGTAAGAGCGGGGCCCTCCTACAATGAGCAGTTCTTC.

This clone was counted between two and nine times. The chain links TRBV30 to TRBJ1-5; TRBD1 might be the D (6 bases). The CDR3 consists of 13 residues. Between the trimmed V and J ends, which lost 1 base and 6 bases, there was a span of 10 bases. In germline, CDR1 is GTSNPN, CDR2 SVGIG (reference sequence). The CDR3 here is CAWSGVGGQPQHF. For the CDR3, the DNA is TGTGCCTGGAGTGGAGTAGGGGGTCAGCCCCAGCATTTT.

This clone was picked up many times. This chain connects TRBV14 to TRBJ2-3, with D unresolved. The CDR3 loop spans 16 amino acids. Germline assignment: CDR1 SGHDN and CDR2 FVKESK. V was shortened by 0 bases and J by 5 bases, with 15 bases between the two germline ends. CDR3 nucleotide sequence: TGTGCCAGCAGCCAAGAAGCCCGTCCTTATGGAGATACGCAGTATTTT. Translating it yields CASSQEARPYGDTQYF.

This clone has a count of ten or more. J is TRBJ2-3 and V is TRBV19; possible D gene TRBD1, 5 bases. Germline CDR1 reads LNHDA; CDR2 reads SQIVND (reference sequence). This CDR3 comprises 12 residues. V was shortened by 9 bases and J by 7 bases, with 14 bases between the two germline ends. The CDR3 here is CASKGQANTQYF. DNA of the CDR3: TGTGCCAGCAAGGGGCAGGCAAATACGCAGTATTTT.

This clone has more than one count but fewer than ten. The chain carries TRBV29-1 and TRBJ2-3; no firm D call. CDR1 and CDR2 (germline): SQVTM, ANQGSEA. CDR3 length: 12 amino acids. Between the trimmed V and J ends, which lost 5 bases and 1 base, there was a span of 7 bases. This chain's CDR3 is CSVHRRTDTQYF. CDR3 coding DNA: TGCAGCGTTCACAGACGCACAGATACGCAGTATTTT.

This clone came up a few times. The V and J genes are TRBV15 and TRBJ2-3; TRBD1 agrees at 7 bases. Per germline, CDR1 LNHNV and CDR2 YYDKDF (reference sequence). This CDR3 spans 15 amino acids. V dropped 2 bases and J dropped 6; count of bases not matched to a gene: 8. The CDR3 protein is CATSRRQGVGDTQYF. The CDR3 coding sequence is TGTGCCACCAGCAGAAGACAGGGTGTCGGCGATACGCAGTATTTT.

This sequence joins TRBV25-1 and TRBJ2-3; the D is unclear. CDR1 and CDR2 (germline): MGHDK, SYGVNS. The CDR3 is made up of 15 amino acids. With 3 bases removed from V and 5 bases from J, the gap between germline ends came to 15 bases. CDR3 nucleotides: TGTGCCAGCAGTGACGCCCGGAGTGTGGTAGATACGCAGTATTTT. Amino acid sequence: CASSDARSVVDTQYF. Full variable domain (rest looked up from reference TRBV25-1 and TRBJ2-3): EADIYQTPRYLVIGTGKKITLECSQTMGHDKMYWYQQDPGMELHLIHYSYGVNSTEKGDLSSESTVSRIRTEHFPLTLESARPSHTSQYLCASSDARSVVDTQYFGPGTRLTVL.

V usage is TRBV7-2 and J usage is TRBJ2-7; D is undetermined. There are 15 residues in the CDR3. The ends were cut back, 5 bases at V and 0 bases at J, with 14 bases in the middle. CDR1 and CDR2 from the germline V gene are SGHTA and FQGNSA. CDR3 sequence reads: CASSPGRELSYEQYF. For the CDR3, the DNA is TGTGCCAGCAGCCCGGGCCGAGAGCTCTCCTACGAGCAGTACTTC. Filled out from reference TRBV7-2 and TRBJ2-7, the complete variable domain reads GAGVSQSPSNKVTEKGKDVELRCDPISGHTALYWYRQSLGQGLEFLIYFQGNSAPDKSGLPSDRFSAERTGGSVSTLTIQRTQQEDSAVYLCASSPGRELSYEQYFGPGTRLTVT.

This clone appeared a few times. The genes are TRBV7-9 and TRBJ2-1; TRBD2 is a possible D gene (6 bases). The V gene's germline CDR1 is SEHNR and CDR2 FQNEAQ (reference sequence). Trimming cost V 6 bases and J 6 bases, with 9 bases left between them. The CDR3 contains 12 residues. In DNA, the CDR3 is TGTGCCAGCAGTCGGGACTTCAATGAGCAGTTCTTC. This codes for CASSRDFNEQFF.